These 27 T cell receptor beta chains were all obtained from the same sample, sequenced in a study of beta chain features in type 1 diabetes. Expressed TCRB transcripts were sequenced after all isolated RNA was converted to cDNA. Using immunoSEQ multiplex PCR, the repertoire was profiled, and TCRdb retains in-frame clones only, with some absent. The table records around 430,000 clones, 25% to 35% of them present only once. Sequencing used naive CD4+ T cells from blood. The receptors originated from a man aged 18 to 30 in good health.

This clone was observed a handful of times. CDR3 sequence: CASSVVGTGGMDTQYF. The CDR3 DNA follows: TGTGCCAGCAGCGTAGTTGGGACAGGGGGCATGGATACGCAGTATTTT. The rearrangement uses TRBV9 and TRBJ2-3; TRBD1 aligns across 12 bases. CDR3 length equals 16 residues. V was clipped by 0 bases and J by 6 bases; unmatched bases: 5. The germline gives CDR1 SGDLS, CDR2 YYNGEE.

This clone has more than one count but fewer than ten. This sequence joins TRBV30 and TRBJ2-1; D is possibly TRBD2 (5 bases). V was cut by 3 bases and J by 0 bases, with 12 bases left in between. CDR3 length: 15 residues. Germline assignment: CDR1 GTSNPN and CDR2 SVGIG (reference sequence). The CDR3 nucleotides are TGTGCCTGGAGCTTGGACTCCAGCTCCTACAATGAGCAGTTCTTC. This codes for CAWSLDSSSYNEQFF. Looking up the rest from reference TRBV30 and TRBJ2-1 gives the full variable domain: SQTIHQWPATLVQPVGSPLSLECTVEGTSNPNLYWYRQAAGRGLQLLFYSVGIGQISSEVPQNLSASRPQDRQFILSSKKLLLSDSGFYLCAWSLDSSSYNEQFFGPGTRLTVL.

The gene calls are TRBV7-2 and TRBJ2-7; D is uncertain. Germline-derived CDR1 and CDR2 are SGHTA and FQGNSA. This CDR3 contains 12 residues. Trimming removed 1 base from V and 2 bases from J, with 3 bases in between. The CDR3 spells CASSLGTYEQYF. The CDR3 coding sequence is TGTGCCAGCAGCTTAGGAACCTACGAGCAGTACTTC.

This CDR3 is CAIGLAAPGELFF. In nucleotides, the CDR3 is TGTGCCATCGGACTGGCGGCGCCCGGGGAGCTGTTTTTT. The chain carries TRBV28 and TRBJ2-2; tentatively, D is TRBD2 (5 bases). The CDR3 runs to 13 residues. CDR1 and CDR2 (germline): MDHEN, SYDVKM. Trimming took 10 bases from V and 6 from J, leaving 15 bases between them. The variable domain in full, with the rest retrieved from reference TRBV28 and TRBJ2-2, is DVKVTQSSRYLVKRTGEKVFLECVQDMDHENMFWYRQDPGLGLRLIYFSYDVKMKEKGDIPEGYSVSREKKERFSLILESASTNQTSMYLCAIGLAAPGELFFGEGSRLTVL.

V usage is TRBV7-2 and J usage is TRBJ2-7; 8 nucleotides agree with TRBD1. The germline CDR1 and CDR2 sequences are SGHTA and FQGNSA. J lost 8 bases, V lost 2 bases, and 14 bases had no gene match. The CDR3 covers 16 residues. The CDR3 protein is CASSLTRTGTSGQQYF. CDR3 nucleotide sequence: TGTGCCAGCAGCTTAACCAGGACAGGGACCTCCGGCCAGCAGTACTTC.

V usage is TRBV9 and J usage is TRBJ2-2; 11 nucleotides line up with TRBD2. CDR3 length: 16 amino acids. Germline values: CDR1 SGDLS, CDR2 YYNGEE. J gave up 8 bases and V 0 bases, and 6 bases lay outside the gene matches. The CDR3 here is CASSVAIAGGPGELFF. In nucleotides, the CDR3 is TGTGCCAGCAGCGTAGCCATAGCGGGAGGGCCGGGGGAGCTGTTTTTT.

This clone has just a few counts. This chain joins TRBV7-2 and TRBJ2-3; 10 bases align to TRBD2. The CDR3 totals 17 residues. Germline assignment: CDR1 SGHTA and CDR2 FQGNSA. V was clipped by 5 bases and J by 3 bases; unmatched bases: 11. The CDR3 region has the DNA TGTGCCAGCAGCCAAGTTTCAGCGGGAGGGCCTACAGATACGCAGTATTTT. Its protein product is CASSQVSAGGPTDTQYF.

The CDR3 loop reads CASSLEPGADYGYTF. CDR3 DNA sequence: TGCGCCAGCAGCTTGGAACCGGGGGCTGACTATGGCTACACCTTC. The V and J genes are TRBV5-1 and TRBJ1-2; D possibly corresponds to TRBD1 (6 bases). V shed 0 bases and J shed 3 bases, with 12 bases lying between them. From germline, CDR1 is SGHRS and CDR2 YFSETQ. The CDR3 is made up of 15 amino acids.

The V gene is TRBV7-9, the J gene TRBJ1-5, with TRBD1 identical over 8 bases. The germline V gene encodes CDR1 SEHNR and CDR2 FQNEAQ (reference sequence). Trimming removed 1 base from V and 12 bases from J; junction bases left unmatched: 2. CDR3 length: 12 residues. The CDR3 nucleotides read TGTGCCAGCAGCTTAGTTGGACAGGGCCAGCATTTT. Translation gives CASSLVGQGQHF.

This clone showed up just a few times. The chain employs TRBV9 and TRBJ2-1, with TRBD2 as a possible D gene (7 bases). CDR1 is SGDLS and CDR2 is YYNGEE in the germline V gene. V was shortened by 7 bases and J by 3 bases, with 20 bases between the two germline ends. The CDR3 spans 16 residues. The CDR3 bases are TGTGCCAGCGGCCCGGGGGCGGGAGAGGGCTACAATGAGCAGTTCTTC. It yields the protein CASGPGAGEGYNEQFF. Looking up the rest from reference TRBV9 and TRBJ2-1 gives the full variable domain: DSGVTQTPKHLITATGQRVTLRCSPRSGDLSVYWYQQSLDQGLQFLIQYYNGEERAKGNILERFSAQQFPDLHSELNLSSLELGDSALYFCASGPGAGEGYNEQFFGPGTRLTVL.

V and J are TRBV4-2 and TRBJ2-1; 9 nucleotides line up with TRBD2. Looked up from germline, CDR1 is LGHNA and CDR2 is YNFKEQ. Trimming at V came to 0 bases and at J to 9 bases, leaving 12 bases not matched to a gene. The CDR3 has 17 amino acids. CDR3 sequence (DNA): TGTGCCAGCAGCCAAGATGGTAGCGGGAGCGGGTCGGGTGAGCAGTTCTTC. As protein: CASSQDGSGSGSGEQFF.

This clone showed up just a few times. The V call is TRBV7-2, the J call TRBJ1-4; D is ambiguous. Trimming left V 1 base short and J 11 bases short, with 14 bases between. Germline CDR1 SGHTA, CDR2 FQGNSA. The CDR3 runs 14 residues. The CDR3 here is CASSLDLAEEKLFF. CDR3 sequence (DNA): TGTGCCAGCAGCTTAGACCTTGCAGAGGAGAAACTGTTTTTT.

As concerns this clone: Other DNA variants within this sample encode the same CDR3. The chain is built from TRBV5-1 and TRBJ2-5; no reliable D call. CDR3 length: 12 amino acids. CDR1 is SGHRS, CDR2 YFSETQ, per germline. The V gene lost 0 bases and the J gene lost 4 bases, with 4 bases spanning the gap. The CDR3 nucleotides read TGCGCCAGCAGCTTGGACAGAGAGACCCAGTACTTC. Protein sequence: CASSLDRETQYF.

The chain links TRBV10-3 to TRBJ2-1; 7 bases fit TRBD1. The germline V gene encodes CDR1 ENHRY and CDR2 SYGVKD. The CDR3 length is 11 residues. V was clipped by 5 bases and J by 8 bases; unmatched bases: 0. The CDR3: CAISQGDEQFF. The CDR3 nucleotides are TGTGCCATCAGTCAGGGGGATGAGCAGTTCTTC.

The chain uses TRBV2 and TRBJ2-5; tentatively, D is TRBD2 (6 bases). Germline V gene data show CDR1 as SNHLY and CDR2 as FYNNEI. The CDR3 contains 15 residues. The V and J ends lost 8 bases and 2 bases respectively, with 18 bases between them. Here the CDR3 DNA reads TGTGCCAGCTCCGTCGACCGTGGGGGGCAAGAGACCCAGTACTTC. As protein: CASSVDRGGQETQYF.

This clone was counted a few times. Distinct nucleotide sequences in the sample also encode this CDR3. The chain has TRBV9 and TRBJ1-5, with D tentatively TRBD1 (6 bases). Trimming left V 3 bases short and J 0 bases short, with 10 bases between. From germline, CDR1 is SGDLS and CDR2 YYNGEE. The CDR3 has 15 residues. CDR3 sequence: CASSAQGYSNQPQHF. The DNA of the CDR3 is TGTGCCAGCAGCGCACAGGGTTATAGCAATCAGCCCCAGCATTTT.

The chain employs TRBV6-5 and TRBJ2-3, with a possible D match to TRBD2 (5 bases). The V and J ends lost 4 bases and 1 base respectively, with 9 bases between them. The germline CDR1 and CDR2 sequences are MNHEY and SVGAGI. CDR3 length equals 14 residues. The DNA of the CDR3 is TGTGCCAGCAGTTCCAGGACTGGCACAGATACGCAGTATTTT. Translating it yields CASSSRTGTDTQYF.

The chain carries TRBV7-9 and TRBJ1-4; 8 bases are a match to TRBD1. In germline, CDR1 is SEHNR, CDR2 FQNEAQ (reference sequence). The CDR3 is 14 residues long. J was trimmed by 8 bases and V by 4 bases; bases with no gene match: 6. The CDR3: CASSSGTGGEKLFF. CDR3 DNA sequence: TGTGCCAGCAGCTCCGGGACAGGAGGGGAAAAACTGTTTTTT.

In this sample, this clone turned up a few times. The V gene is TRBV23-1, the J gene TRBJ2-3; 10 bases align to TRBD2. TRBV23-1 qualifies as an ORF whose function is uncertain. The CDR3 is 15 amino acids. After removal of 4 bases from V and 1 base from J, the junction contained 2 bases not matched to a gene. The CDR3 sequence is CASSPSGRGTDTQYF. CDR3 in DNA: TGCGCCAGCAGTCCCAGCGGGAGGGGCACAGATACGCAGTATTTT.

The V call is TRBV25-1, the J call TRBJ2-7; 8 positions match TRBD2. Per germline, CDR1 MGHDK and CDR2 SYGVNS. V was clipped by 1 base and J by 6 bases; unmatched bases: 8. This CDR3 region has 15 residues. The CDR3 loop reads CASSELSSGGAEQYF. The CDR3 nucleotides read TGTGCCAGCAGTGAATTGAGCTCGGGGGGGGCCGAGCAGTACTTC.

The table lists this clone with a few counts. J is TRBJ2-2 and V is TRBV7-2; D possibly corresponds to TRBD1 (6 bases). This CDR3 contains 14 residues. Germline V CDR1 and CDR2: SGHTA, FQGNSA. The ends were cut back, 5 bases at V and 4 bases at J, with 11 bases in the middle. CDR3 in DNA: TGTGCCAGCAGCCGTACAGGGTTCACCGGGGAGCTGTTTTTT. Translating gives CASSRTGFTGELFF.

The chain carries TRBV7-2 and TRBJ2-1; weak D call: TRBD2 (6 bases). Germline CDR1 and CDR2: SGHTA and FQGNSA. V lost 0 bases and J 7 bases, leaving 13 bases between the germline ends. The length of the CDR3 is 15 residues. The CDR3 region has the DNA TGTGCCAGCAGCTTAGCCGGGAGTCTCAGAAATGAGCAGTTCTTC. Its translation: CASSLAGSLRNEQFF.

This clone was observed a handful of times. J is TRBJ2-2 and V is TRBV18; a possible D gene is TRBD1 (6 bases). V shed 4 bases and J shed 0 bases, with 9 bases lying between them. The CDR3 is 15 residues long. In germline, CDR1 is KGHSH, CDR2 LQKENI. CDR3 amino acids: CASSLRTANTGELFF. The CDR3 DNA follows: TGTGCCAGCTCACTAAGGACAGCGAACACCGGGGAGCTGTTTTTT. Using reference TRBV18 and TRBJ2-2 for the parts outside the CDR3, the full variable domain is NAGVMQNPRHLVRRRGQEARLRCSPMKGHSHVYWYRQLPEEGLKFMVYLQKENIIDESGMPKERFSAEFPKEGPSILRIQQVVRGDSAAYFCASSLRTANTGELFFGEGSRLTVL.

The V gene is TRBV10-3, the J gene TRBJ2-7; either TRBD1 or TRBD2 may fit D (5 bases each). V was pared by 4 bases and J by 3 bases, with 16 bases between. The CDR3 runs 15 residues. The germline CDR1 and CDR2 sequences are ENHRY and SYGVKD. CDR3: CAISASGTLSYEQYF. The CDR3 region has the DNA TGTGCCATCAGTGCCTCGGGGACCCTGAGCTACGAGCAGTACTTC.

This clone occurred a few times. The genes are TRBV9 and TRBJ2-3, with TRBD2 as a possible D gene (6 bases). The CDR3 is 15 residues long. In germline, CDR1 is SGDLS, CDR2 YYNGEE. V lost 3 bases, J lost 1 base, and 12 bases lay in between. CDR3 bases: TGTGCCAGCAGCGCCCGGGACTCCCGCACAGATACGCAGTATTTT. This encodes CASSARDSRTDTQYF.

The rearrangement uses TRBV18 and TRBJ1-2; TRBD1 matches at 7 bases. CDR1 KGHSH and CDR2 LQKENI come from the germline V gene. V dropped 2 bases and J dropped 5; count of bases not matched to a gene: 2. This CDR3 has 13 residues. CDR3 loop: CASSPDRVYGYTF. In DNA form, the CDR3 reads TGTGCCAGCTCACCAGACAGGGTTTATGGCTACACCTTC.

The chain couples TRBV9 to TRBJ2-5, with D perhaps assigned TRBD1 or TRBD2 (6 bases each). Between the trimmed V and J ends, which lost 0 bases and 9 bases, there was a span of 15 bases. This CDR3 comprises 14 residues. Germline V gene data show CDR1 as SGDLS and CDR2 as YYNGEE. The CDR3 loop is CASSVGGTLVAQYF. The CDR3 nucleotides read TGTGCCAGCAGCGTAGGCGGGACACTAGTGGCCCAGTACTTC.